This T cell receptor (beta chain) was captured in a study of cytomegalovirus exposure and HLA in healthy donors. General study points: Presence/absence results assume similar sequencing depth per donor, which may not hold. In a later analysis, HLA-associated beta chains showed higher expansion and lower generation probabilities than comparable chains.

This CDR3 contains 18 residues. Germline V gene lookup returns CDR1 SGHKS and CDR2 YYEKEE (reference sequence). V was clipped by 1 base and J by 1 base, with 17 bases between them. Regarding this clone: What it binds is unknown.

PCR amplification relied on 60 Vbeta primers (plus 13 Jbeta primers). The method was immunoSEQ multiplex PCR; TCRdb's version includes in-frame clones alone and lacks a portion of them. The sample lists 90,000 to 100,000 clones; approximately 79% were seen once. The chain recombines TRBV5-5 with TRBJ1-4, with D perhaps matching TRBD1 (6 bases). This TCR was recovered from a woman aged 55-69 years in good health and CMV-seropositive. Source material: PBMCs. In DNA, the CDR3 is TGTGCCAGCAGCTTGTGGGGGCTCTCTTATGAAACTAATGAAAAACTGTTTTTT. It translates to CASSLWGLSYETNEKLFF. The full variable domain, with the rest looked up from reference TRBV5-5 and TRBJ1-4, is DAGVTQSPTHLIKTRGQQVTLRCSPISGHKSVSWYQQVLGQGPQFIFQYYEKEERGRGNFPDRFSARQFPNYSSELNVNALLLGDSALYLCASSLWGLSYETNEKLFFGSGTQLSVL.